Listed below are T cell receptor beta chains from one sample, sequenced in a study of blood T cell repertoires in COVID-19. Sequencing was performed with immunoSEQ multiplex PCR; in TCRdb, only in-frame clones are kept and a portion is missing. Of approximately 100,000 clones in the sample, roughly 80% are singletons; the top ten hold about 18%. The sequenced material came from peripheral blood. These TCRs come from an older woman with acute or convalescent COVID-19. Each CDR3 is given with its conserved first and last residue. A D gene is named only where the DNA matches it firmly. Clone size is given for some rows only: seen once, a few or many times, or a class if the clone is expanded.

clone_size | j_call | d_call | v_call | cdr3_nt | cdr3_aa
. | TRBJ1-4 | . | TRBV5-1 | TGCGCCAGCAGCCCGACAGGACCACAAGTCCCGAATGAAAAACTGTTTTTT | CASSPTGPQVPNEKLFF
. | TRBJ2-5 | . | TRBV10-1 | TGCGCCAGCAGTGAGTCGAAGGGGCAGGGATTGACCCAGTACTTC | CASSESKGQGLTQYF
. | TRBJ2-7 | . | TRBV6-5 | TGTGCCAGCAGTTACTCACGAGGATCCTACGAGCAGTACTTC | CASSYSRGSYEQYF
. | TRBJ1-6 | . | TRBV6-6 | TGTGCCAGCAGTCGAGCAAACAGGCGTAATAATTCACCCCTCCACTTT | CASSRANRRNNSPLHF
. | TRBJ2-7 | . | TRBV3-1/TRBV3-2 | TGTGCCAGCAGCCAAGTACAGGCCGAGCAGTACTTC | CASSQVQAEQYF
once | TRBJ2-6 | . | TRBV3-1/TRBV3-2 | TGTGCCAGCAGGACTAATCTGGGGGCCAACGTCCTGACTTTC | CASRTNLGANVLTF
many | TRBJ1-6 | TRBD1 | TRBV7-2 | TGTGCCAGCAGCCCACTTGGGACAGGCAATTCACCCCTCCACTTT | CASSPLGTGNSPLHF
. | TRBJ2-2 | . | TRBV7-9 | TGTGCCAGCACTGCGGAGGGGCACACCGGGGAGCTGTTTTTT | CASTAEGHTGELFF
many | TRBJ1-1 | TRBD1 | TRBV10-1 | TGCGCCAGCAGTGACATGGACAGGGGGGCAGCTTTCTTT | CASSDMDRGAAFF
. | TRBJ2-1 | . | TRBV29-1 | TGCAGCGTTGTGCCCAGGGTTGAGCAGTTCTTC | CSVVPRVEQFF
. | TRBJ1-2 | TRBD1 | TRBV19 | TGTGCCAGTAGTACCTCCTGGACAGGGGGCTATGGCTACACCTTC | CASSTSWTGGYGYTF
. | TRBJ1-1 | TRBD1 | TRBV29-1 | TGCAGCGTTGAAGCGACAGGGGGGAGTTTTACTGAAGCTTTCTTT | CSVEATGGSFTEAFF
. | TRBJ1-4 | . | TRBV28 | TGTGCCAGCAGGAGACAGATTAATGAAAAACTGTTTTTT | CASRRQINEKLFF
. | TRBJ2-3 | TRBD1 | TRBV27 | TGTGCCAGCAGTTCGGACAGGGGGATCTCAGATACGCAGTATTTT | CASSSDRGISDTQYF
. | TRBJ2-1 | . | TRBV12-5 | TGTGCTAGTGGTTTGGTAAAAGGGGCTGGGCAGTTCTTC | CASGLVKGAGQFF
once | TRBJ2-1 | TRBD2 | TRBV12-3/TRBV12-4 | TGTGCCAGCAGTACTAGCGGTTACAATGAGCAGTTCTTC | CASSTSGYNEQFF
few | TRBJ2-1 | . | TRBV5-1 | TGCGCCAGCAGCTGGGGCTCAGGCGACTACAATGAGCAGTTCTTC | CASSWGSGDYNEQFF
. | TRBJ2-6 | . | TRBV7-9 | TGTGCCAGCCCGGCGGGGACTGGGGCCAACGTCCTGACTTTC | CASPAGTGANVLTF
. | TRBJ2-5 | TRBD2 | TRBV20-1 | TGCAGTGCTAGTTTCCGCGGGAGGGCAGAGACCCAGTACTTC | CSASFRGRAETQYF
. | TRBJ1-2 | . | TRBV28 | TGTGCCAGCAGTTTAAGGGAGTCAAGCACGAAGGGCTACACCTTC | CASSLRESSTKGYTF
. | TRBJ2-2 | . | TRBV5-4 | TGTGCCAGCAGCTTGAAAGTTGCGGGCTGGGAGAACACCGGGGAGCTGTTTTTT | CASSLKVAGWENTGELFF
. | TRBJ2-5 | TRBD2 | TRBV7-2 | TGTGCCAGCAGCTTAGCCCTTCTAGCGGGAGTTGTTGCGGAGACCCAGTACTTC | CASSLALLAGVVAETQYF
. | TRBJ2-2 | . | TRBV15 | TGTGCCACCAGCAGAGAAAAGGGGGTAGCCACCGGGGAGCTGTTTTTT | CATSREKGVATGELFF
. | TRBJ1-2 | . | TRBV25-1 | TGTGCCAGCAGTGAGACGCTTTTCGACAGGTCGGGAGGCTACACCTTC | CASSETLFDRSGGYTF
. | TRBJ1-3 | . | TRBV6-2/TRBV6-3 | TGTGCCAGCAGTTACGGGCGCACCATATATTTT | CASSYGRTIYF
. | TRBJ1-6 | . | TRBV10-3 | TGTGCCATCACGAGCAGGGTTAATTCACCCCTCCACTTT | CAITSRVNSPLHF
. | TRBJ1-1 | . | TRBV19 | TGTGCCACCGAAGTAGGGGGGAACACTGAAGCTTTCTTT | CATEVGGNTEAFF
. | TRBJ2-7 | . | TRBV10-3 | TGTGCCATCAGTGAGTACGGAGGGGTCTCGCGCGAGCAGTACTTC | CAISEYGGVSREQYF
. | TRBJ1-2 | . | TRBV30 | TGTGCCTGGAGCCGAACAGAAGTACACGGCTACACCTTC | CAWSRTEVHGYTF
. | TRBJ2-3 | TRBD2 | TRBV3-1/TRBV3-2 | TGTGCCAGCAGCCAGCGGGGGGGAGGGAGGTATACTAGCACAGATACGCAGTATTTT | CASSQRGGGRYTSTDTQYF
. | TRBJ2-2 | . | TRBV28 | TGTGCCAGCAGAGAAGGAGGAGTCACCGGGGAGCTGTTTTTT | CASREGGVTGELFF
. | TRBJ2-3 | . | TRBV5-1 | TGCGCCAGCAGCTTGGACGGTAAGAGCACAGATACGCAGTATTTT | CASSLDGKSTDTQYF
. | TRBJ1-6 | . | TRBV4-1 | TGCGCCAGCAGCCATATCCTCCGCGAGTCTTCACCCCTCCACTTT | CASSHILRESSPLHF
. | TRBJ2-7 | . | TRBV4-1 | TGCGCCAGCAGCAACCCACCCAGGGCAGCAACCTACGAGCAGTACTTC | CASSNPPRAATYEQYF
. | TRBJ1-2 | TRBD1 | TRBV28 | TGTGCCAGCAGGGAAGGGGGCGGTAACTATGGCTACACCTTC | CASREGGGNYGYTF
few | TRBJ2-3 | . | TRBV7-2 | TGTGCCAGCAACTCTAGGGACTCAGATACGCAGTATTTT | CASNSRDSDTQYF
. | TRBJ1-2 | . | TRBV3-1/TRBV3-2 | TGTGCCAGCAGGGGGGACGGAGGGAACTATGGCTACACCTTC | CASRGDGGNYGYTF
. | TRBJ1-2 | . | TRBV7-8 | TGTGCCAGCAGCTCCCGCCGGGATAACTATGGCTACACCTTC | CASSSRRDNYGYTF